These 20 T cell receptor beta chains came from one sample sequenced in a study of shared clonotypes between healthy human individuals. The data were produced by immunoSEQ multiplex PCR, yet TCRdb's version contains in-frame clones alone and is incomplete. The sample shows 1 million to 1.2 million clones, 70% to 80% of them seen only once. Input material: memory CD4+ T cells from PBMCs. Subset indicated: CD45RA-negative fraction. The source is a man younger than 35 in good health. Some clones in this sample may be carry-over from other donors' samples.

This clone has only a few counts. The chain employs TRBV19 and TRBJ2-6; tentative D call: TRBD2 (5 bases). Germline V gives CDR1 LNHDA, CDR2 SQIVND (reference sequence). This CDR3 is built from 16 residues. V was clipped by 1 base and J by 1 base, with 8 bases between them. The CDR3 region is CASSIVRDSGANVLTF. CDR3 nucleotides: TGTGCCAGTAGTATAGTCCGGGATTCTGGGGCCAACGTCCTGACTTTC.

The count of this clone is one. The V gene is TRBV7-3, the J gene TRBJ2-5; the D gene could be TRBD1 or TRBD2 (5 bases each). Trimming removed 5 bases at V and 9 bases at J, with 19 bases between. Looked up from germline, CDR1 is SGHTA and CDR2 is FQGTGA. There are 14 residues in the CDR3. This CDR3 is CASSEGIRPVAQYF. CDR3 bases: TGTGCCAGCAGCGAGGGGATTAGGCCCGTCGCCCAGTACTTC.

The chain recombines TRBV5-1 with TRBJ2-5, with 12 positions matching TRBD2. Looked up from germline, CDR1 is SGHRS and CDR2 is YFSETQ. V was clipped by 4 bases and J by 0 bases; unmatched bases: 7. The CDR3 is 17 residues long. CDR3 in DNA: TGCGCCAGCAGCCCGGAAACTAGCGGGAGGTACCAAGAGACCCAGTACTTC. This encodes CASSPETSGRYQETQYF.

This clone was seen a few times. J is TRBJ1-1 and V is TRBV5-4; D remains ambiguous. V shed 6 bases and J shed 3 bases, with 15 bases lying between them. The CDR3 extends over 14 amino acids. Germline V CDR1 and CDR2: SGHNT, YYREEE (reference sequence). The CDR3 here is CASTLGADDTEAFF. CDR3 DNA sequence: TGTGCCAGCACCCTGGGAGCGGACGACACTGAAGCTTTCTTT.

The rearrangement uses TRBV5-6 and TRBJ2-4; 9 bases are a match to TRBD1. With V trimmed by 5 bases and J by 7 bases, 16 bases remained unmatched. Germline assignment: CDR1 SGHDT and CDR2 YYEEEE. This CDR3 has 17 residues. The CDR3 here is CASSQTYLQGAGNIQYF. Written as DNA, the CDR3 is TGTGCCAGCAGTCAAACCTACTTACAGGGGGCCGGGAACATTCAGTACTTC.

This clone came up once. The chain couples TRBV11-2 to TRBJ2-2; the match to TRBD2 covers 8 bases. CDR1 is SGHAT, CDR2 FQNNGV, per germline. This CDR3 region has 15 residues. With V trimmed by 5 bases and J by 4 bases, 6 bases remained unmatched. CDR3 DNA sequence: TGTGCCAGCAGCCGGACTAGCAATCCCACCGGGGAGCTGTTTTTT. Translated, it gives CASSRTSNPTGELFF.

This clone was picked up one time. The chain is built from TRBV6-1 and TRBJ1-2; D uncertain. Trimming pared 0 bases from V and 4 bases from J, leaving 12 bases between. The CDR3 contains 15 residues. CDR1 and CDR2 from the germline V gene are MNHNS and SASEGT. This chain's CDR3 is CASSEALRAFYGYTF. DNA for the CDR3: TGTGCCAGCAGTGAAGCGCTTCGGGCTTTCTATGGCTACACCTTC.

This clone has just a few counts. The chain joins TRBV28 to TRBJ2-6; weak D call: TRBD1 (6 bases). Germline-derived CDR1 and CDR2 are MDHEN and SYDVKM. The V end lost 5 bases, the J end lost 0 bases, and 14 bases lay between the germline ends. The CDR3 is 17 amino acids. As DNA, the CDR3 is TGTGCCAGCAGTCCAACGACAGGAAGCTCTGGGGCCAACGTCCTGACTTTC. Its translation is CASSPTTGSSGANVLTF.

V gene TRBV6-6 combines with J gene TRBJ2-7; perhaps TRBD2 as D (5 bases). There are 14 residues in the CDR3. Germline-derived CDR1 and CDR2 are MNHNY and SVGAGI (reference sequence). The ends were cut back, 2 bases at V and 3 bases at J, with 11 bases in the middle. The CDR3 nucleotides read TGTGCCAGCAGTTACGCCATCGGGGACTACGAGCAGTACTTC. Encoded protein: CASSYAIGDYEQYF.

The chain couples TRBV9 to TRBJ2-1, with 12 positions matching TRBD2. Germline V lookup: CDR1 SGDLS, CDR2 YYNGEE. The trim removed 0 bases at V and 7 bases at J, leaving 14 bases unmatched. The CDR3 covers 19 residues. The CDR3 loop is CASSVGLAGVPPVWNEQFF. CDR3 nucleotides: TGTGCCAGCAGCGTAGGACTAGCGGGAGTACCCCCGGTTTGGAATGAGCAGTTCTTC. The full variable domain, its missing parts supplied by reference TRBV9 and TRBJ2-1, is DSGVTQTPKHLITATGQRVTLRCSPRSGDLSVYWYQQSLDQGLQFLIQYYNGEERAKGNILERFSAQQFPDLHSELNLSSLELGDSALYFCASSVGLAGVPPVWNEQFFGPGTRLTVL.

The chain uses TRBV7-6 and TRBJ1-3; D is ambiguous. Trimming stripped 1 base from V and 2 bases from J, with 9 bases between. Germline lookup yields CDR1 SGHVS and CDR2 FNYEAQ. There are 15 residues in the CDR3. CDR3 DNA sequence: TGTGCCAGCAGCTTAGTCCCAGACGCTGGAAACACCATATATTTT. This translates into CASSLVPDAGNTIYF.

V is TRBV28 and J is TRBJ2-7; 7 bases line up with TRBD1. Per germline, CDR1 MDHEN and CDR2 SYDVKM. The CDR3 spans 15 residues. V trimming: 6 bases; J trimming: 4 bases; junction bases outside the gene matches: 12. In nucleotides, the CDR3 is TGTGCCAGCAGCCGATCCGGGACAGAGTCATACGAGCAGTACTTC. It specifies CASSRSGTESYEQYF.

The J gene is TRBJ1-1, the V gene TRBV11-1, with unresolved D. The germline CDR1 and CDR2 sequences are SGHAT and FQDESV (reference sequence). With 1 base removed from V and 0 bases from J, the gap between germline ends came to 3 bases. The CDR3 sequence is 13 residues long. The CDR3: CASSLDMNTEAFF. CDR3 nucleotides: TGTGCCAGCAGCTTAGACATGAACACTGAAGCTTTCTTT.

CDR3 sequence reads: CASSLGLYNTEAFF. CDR3 nucleotides: TGTGCCAGCAGTTTAGGCCTTTATAACACTGAAGCTTTCTTT. This chain links TRBV27 with TRBJ1-1; D not resolved. The germline gives CDR1 MNHEY, CDR2 SMNVEV (reference sequence). V was cut by 2 bases and J by 2 bases, with 9 bases left in between. The CDR3 runs 14 residues.

The V gene is TRBV2, the J gene TRBJ1-4; possibly TRBD1 for D (5 bases). The CDR3 is 13 residues long. V was clipped by 6 bases and J by 12 bases, with 17 bases between them. From germline, CDR1 is SNHLY and CDR2 FYNNEI. The CDR3 nucleotides read TGTGCCAGCAGGGCCGCGGGACGGCCCGAACTGTTTTTT. The encoded protein is CASRAAGRPELFF.

V is TRBV15 and J is TRBJ2-3, with 13 nucleotides matching TRBD2. V was clipped by 5 bases and J by 3 bases; unmatched bases: 8. The CDR3 contains 17 residues. From germline, CDR1 is LNHNV and CDR2 YYDKDF (reference sequence). In DNA form, the CDR3 reads TGTGCCACCAGCCCCGGACTAGCGGGAGATGGGACAGATACGCAGTATTTT. This sequence encodes CATSPGLAGDGTDTQYF.

This clone appeared once. V usage is TRBV11-2 and J usage is TRBJ2-7; either TRBD1 or TRBD2 may supply D (5 bases each). The germline gives CDR1 SGHAT, CDR2 FQNNGV. Trimming removed 5 bases at V and 9 bases at J, with 20 bases between. This CDR3 has 14 residues. The CDR3 loop reads CASSLGTVLRGQYF. In DNA, the CDR3 is TGTGCCAGCAGCCTTGGGACCGTCCTACGAGGGCAGTACTTC. The full variable domain, in which reference TRBV11-2 and TRBJ2-7 provide the parts outside the CDR3, is EAGVAQSPRYKIIEKRQSVAFWCNPISGHATLYWYQQILGQGPKLLIQFQNNGVVDDSQLPKDRFSAERLKGVDSTLKIQPAKLEDSAVYLCASSLGTVLRGQYFGPGTRLTVT.

V usage is TRBV11-2 and J usage is TRBJ2-1; maybe TRBD1 (6 bases). The CDR3 runs to 15 residues. Trimming removed 1 base at V and 2 bases at J, with 9 bases between. The germline V gene has CDR1 SGHAT and CDR2 FQNNGV. The CDR3 loop reads CASSLVGGTYNEQFF. DNA for the CDR3: TGTGCCAGCAGCTTAGTAGGGGGTACCTACAATGAGCAGTTCTTC.

This rearrangement joins TRBV2 to TRBJ1-1; D is unclear. The germline V and J ends were trimmed by 7 bases and 3 bases, with 9 bases remaining between them. This CDR3 has 12 amino acids. From germline, CDR1 is SNHLY and CDR2 FYNNEI. The CDR3 region is CASKWLHTEAFF. CDR3 sequence (DNA): TGTGCCAGCAAGTGGCTTCACACTGAAGCTTTCTTT.

The rearrangement joins TRBV2 to TRBJ1-2; 7 bases agree with TRBD1. The CDR3 sequence is 14 residues long. Germline V CDR1 and CDR2: SNHLY, FYNNEI. V was clipped by 4 bases and J by 1 base; unmatched bases: 3. CDR3 in amino acids: CASSGGTDNYGYTF. CDR3 in DNA: TGTGCCAGCAGTGGCGGGACAGATAACTATGGCTACACCTTC.